This TCR beta chain comes out of a study of post-analysis software for immune sequencing data. At the level of the study: Both relapsing-remitting and secondary progressive multiple sclerosis featured among the disease courses, as did progressive-relapsing multiple sclerosis.

Study-level results: Co-batched samples clustered tightly together by F measure. Normalized Chao1 diversity was significantly lower in multiple sclerosis patients than in controls. Roughly 5 TRBV segments (TRBV5-6, TRBV5-1 and TRBV20-1 among them) occurred more frequently in patients than in controls.

Note on this clonotype: Its antigen is still unknown.

TCR beta libraries were prepared from cDNA with unique molecular identifiers. T cells, roughly 0.9 to 11 million of them, yielded roughly 550,000 cDNA molecules. One entry per CDR3 protein results from TCRdb running MiXCR on the PCR reads. The top ten clones hold approximately 7.7% of a sample with roughly 430,000 distinct CDR3 sequences, 39% of them seen once. The germline V and J ends were trimmed by 1 base and 1 base, with 11 bases remaining between them. This CDR3 spans 15 amino acids. Germline CDR1 MNHEY, CDR2 SVGEGT. The rearrangement uses TRBV6-2 or TRBV6-3 and TRBJ2-7, with TRBD1 as a possible D gene (5 bases). Sequencing input: blood. The sequence was collected from a girl aged 2-9 years with multiple sclerosis. The DNA of the CDR3 is TGTGCCAGCAGTTACTTCCGTCAGGGATCCTACGAGCAGTACTTC. Encoded protein: CASSYFRQGSYEQYF.